The 19 T cell receptor beta chains below all came from one sample that was sequenced in a study of metastatic and nonmetastatic thyroid tumors. Ahead of thyroid surgery, no patient had received treatment of any kind. TCRdb re-processed the PCR reads through MiXCR. The repertoire consists of about 25,000 clones, with roughly a fifth occurring once and the leading ten covering more than 6.5%. The sequenced sample was blood. The receptors were sampled from a female donor with papillary thyroid cancer or a benign thyroid nodule (not recorded which). Some clones in this sample may be carry-over from other donors' samples.

A note on this clone: One junction end does not reproduce the germline sequence, and a read error may be involved. The rearrangement joins TRBV6-1 to TRBJ2-5; D is undetermined. Germline CDR1 and CDR2: MNHNS and SASEGT. This CDR3 contains 15 residues. The CDR3 region is CASSESGERAETHYF. The CDR3 nucleotides read TGTGCCAGCAGTGAAAGTGGGGAACGGGCAGAGACCCATTACTTC.

This clone was recorded many times. The chain is built from TRBV7-2 and TRBJ1-5; the D is unclear. The CDR3 spans 14 residues. With 3 bases removed from V and 0 bases from J, the gap between germline ends came to 6 bases. CDR1 is SGHTA and CDR2 is FQGNSA in the germline V gene. CDR3 DNA sequence: TGTGCCAGCAGCTTCTCAGGTAGCAATCAGCCCCAGCATTTT. This gives the protein CASSFSGSNQPQHF.

This chain uses TRBV7-2 with TRBJ1-1, with D perhaps matching TRBD1 (5 bases). CDR3 length: 15 residues. V was trimmed by 7 bases and J by 4 bases, leaving 19 bases between them. Germline CDR1 reads SGHTA; CDR2 reads FQGNSA. The CDR3 spells CASISDSGSSTEAFF. The CDR3 region has the DNA TGTGCCAGCATCTCCGACAGTGGGTCGAGCACTGAAGCTTTCTTT.

The rearrangement joins TRBV2 to TRBJ2-7, with D uncertain. This CDR3 has 16 amino acids. Germline V gene data show CDR1 as SNHLY and CDR2 as FYNNEI. V was cut by 5 bases and J by 6 bases, with 23 bases left in between. CDR3 sequence: CASSRRAGDLWAEQYF. CDR3 in DNA: TGTGCCAGCAGTCGACGAGCTGGAGATTTGTGGGCCGAGCAGTACTTC.

In this sample, this clone turned up many times. The J gene is TRBJ2-7, the V gene TRBV5-1; D is undetermined. The germline V gene encodes CDR1 SGHRS and CDR2 YFSETQ. Deletions cut 6 bases from V and 3 bases from J, with 7 bases between. The CDR3 spans 11 residues. CDR3 sequence: CASTSDYEQYF. The CDR3 bases are TGCGCCAGCACTAGTGACTACGAGCAGTACTTC.

This clone was detected ten times or more. The gene calls are TRBV6-2 or TRBV6-3 and TRBJ2-3; 11 nucleotides line up with TRBD2. V lost 4 bases, J lost 6 bases, and 9 bases stayed unmatched. Germline V gene sequence: CDR1 MNHEY, CDR2 SVGEGT. There are 16 residues in the CDR3. Here the CDR3 DNA reads TGTGCCAGCAGTTGGATACTAGCGGGGGAACTGGATACGCAGTATTTT. Translated, it gives CASSWILAGELDTQYF.

To note about this clone: The junction departs from the called germline gene at one end, perhaps through a read error. The V gene is TRBV6-5, the J gene TRBJ2-5, with 7 nucleotides matching TRBD1. Germline values: CDR1 MNHEY, CDR2 SVGAGI. The CDR3 covers 14 residues. CDR3 nucleotide sequence: TGTGCCAGCAGCTCCTCGGACAGGCCAGGCACCCAGTGCTTC. Residues: CASSSSDRPGTQCF.

This clone appeared many times. This chain links TRBV11-1 with TRBJ2-2, with a tentative D call TRBD1 (5 bases). CDR3 length: 19 amino acids. Germline CDR1 and CDR2: SGHAT and FQDESV (reference sequence). The germline V and J ends were trimmed by 4 bases and 4 bases, with 25 bases remaining between them. The CDR3 DNA sequence: TGTGCCAGCAGCTCCAATGTCGCCCTGTGGGGCCCCGGCACCGGGGAGCTGTTTTTT. Translating gives CASSSNVALWGPGTGELFF.

By frequency in the sample, this clone is medium-sized. The same CDR3 can be traced to other DNA sequences in this sample. V is TRBV19 and J is TRBJ1-5; 7 positions match TRBD1. CDR1 is LNHDA, CDR2 SQIVND, per germline (reference sequence). This CDR3 spans 14 amino acids. The V gene end was trimmed by 4 bases and the J gene end by 6 bases; junction bases not matched to a gene: 6. The CDR3 here is CASSKTGAGQPQHF. The DNA of the CDR3 is TGTGCCAGTAGTAAAACAGGGGCAGGTCAGCCCCAGCATTTT.

This clone was recorded at least ten times. DNA of the CDR3: TGTGCCAGCAGCGGCGGGACTAGCGGTTACAATGAGCAGTTCTTC. It translates to CASSGGTSGYNEQFF. The chain is built from TRBV14 and TRBJ2-1; 11 bases match TRBD2. CDR1 and CDR2 (germline): SGHDN, FVKESK. There are 15 residues in the CDR3. The ends lost 5 bases at V and 4 bases at J; junction bases unmatched: 4.

This clone counts as medium-sized. The rearrangement joins TRBV6-1 to TRBJ1-6; D is ambiguous. Germline V gene data show CDR1 as MNHNS and CDR2 as SASEGT. The CDR3 runs to 13 residues. Trimming removed 8 bases at V and 6 bases at J, with 11 bases between. The CDR3 region has the DNA TGTGCCAGCGGATGGCAGGCTAATTCACCCCTCCACTTT. It codes for CASGWQANSPLHF.

A few counts support this clone. An end of the junction differs from the germline gene, which may be a read error. This CDR3 reads CANSQNGGVQNIRYF. The CDR3, as DNA: TGTGCCAACAGTCAAAACGGCGGGGTTCAAAACATTCGGTACTTC. The chain couples TRBV6-1 to TRBJ2-4; D is possibly TRBD2 (6 bases). The CDR3 is 15 residues long. Germline V lookup: CDR1 MNHNS, CDR2 SASEGT.

With respect to this clone: This CDR3 fails to terminate in the conserved phenylalanine or tryptophan, so it likely reflects a read error. The J gene is TRBJ1-1, the V gene TRBV13, with D unclear. Looked up from germline, CDR1 is PRHDT and CDR2 is FYEKMQ (reference sequence). The V gene lost 5 bases and the J gene lost 8 bases, with 15 bases spanning the gap. This CDR3 is 13 amino acids long. As DNA, the CDR3 is TGTGCCAGCAGCCCCTGGGGAATAACCGAAGCTTTCTCT. Encoded protein: CASSPWGITEAFS.

This clone appeared once. Because it lacks the conserved phenylalanine or tryptophan at the end, this CDR3 is likely a read error. This sequence joins TRBV5-1 and TRBJ2-1, with a weak D call TRBD1 (6 bases). The CDR3 contains 16 residues. Germline V CDR1 and CDR2: SGHRS, YFSETQ. Trimming pared 7 bases from V and 8 bases from J, leaving 25 bases between. This chain's CDR3 is CASCTEQVARGDEQFS. CDR3 in DNA: TGCGCCAGCTGCACGGAACAGGTTGCCAGGGGCGATGAGCAGTTCAGC.

In this sample, this clone is medium-sized (0.01 to 0.1%). V and J are TRBV6-4 and TRBJ1-2, with TRBD1 as a possible D gene (6 bases). The ends were cut back, 6 bases at V and 8 bases at J, with 16 bases in the middle. The V gene's germline CDR1 is MRHNA and CDR2 SNTAGT. The CDR3 loop spans 13 amino acids. CDR3 in amino acids: CASSRTAYEGYTF. DNA for the CDR3: TGTGCCAGCAGCCGGACAGCGTATGAGGGCTACACCTTC.

This clone came up many times. The chain employs TRBV20-1 and TRBJ2-5; TRBD2 agrees at 9 bases. The CDR3 totals 16 residues. CDR1 and CDR2 from the germline V gene are DFQATT and SNEGSKA (reference sequence). J was trimmed by 0 bases and V by 3 bases; bases with no gene match: 8. The CDR3 protein is CSASRVAGADQETQYF. The CDR3 DNA sequence: TGCAGTGCTAGCAGGGTAGCGGGGGCCGACCAAGAGACCCAGTACTTC.

V is TRBV6-1 and J is TRBJ2-7; D tentatively fits TRBD1 or TRBD2 (5 bases each). V gave up 8 bases and J gave up 7 bases, with 15 bases separating them. Germline V CDR1 and CDR2: MNHNS, SASEGT. CDR3 length: 12 residues. The CDR3 here is CASSRDGPEQYF. The DNA of the CDR3 is TGTGCCAGCTCCCGGGACGGTCCGGAGCAGTACTTC.

This chain joins TRBV5-1 and TRBJ1-2, with D possibly matching TRBD1 (6 bases). The CDR3 runs 15 residues. Trimming cost V 4 bases and J 1 base, with 14 bases left between them. The V gene's germline CDR1 is SGHRS and CDR2 YFSETQ. DNA of the CDR3: TGCGCCAGCAGCGACATGTCAGGGGATAACTATGGCTACACCTTC. This codes for CASSDMSGDNYGYTF.

This clone has ten or more counts. The chain is built from TRBV5-1 and TRBJ1-3, with a weak D call TRBD1 (5 bases). V dropped 0 bases and J dropped 0 bases, with 10 bases sitting between them. Germline V gene sequence: CDR1 SGHRS, CDR2 YFSETQ. The CDR3 length is 16 residues. The CDR3 nucleotides are TGCGCCAGCAGCTTGGCGGGGCATAGCTCTGGAAACACCATATATTTT. It encodes CASSLAGHSSGNTIYF.